One T cell receptor (beta chain) is described in this entry. This sample is drawn from a study of blood T cell repertoires in COVID-19. At the level of the study: The study drew acute and convalescent COVID-19 samples from the United States, Italy and Spain. The analysed material was cDNA or gDNA that came from T cells, B-cell-depleted T cells, or PBMCs.

This CDR3 region has 15 residues. The germline V gene has CDR1 SEHNR and CDR2 FQNEAQ (reference sequence). Between the trimmed V and J ends, which lost 5 bases and 1 base, there was a span of 15 bases. In the original analysis: Reference gene primers were amplified, and this amplification served to estimate nucleated cell counts. Clones were sequenced by immunoSEQ multiplex PCR, and TCRdb holds only the in-frame ones, with some missing. The DNA was the basis for D and trimming; V, J and clone size are from that table. The sample has about 100,000 clones, 80% seen once; the top ten hold approximately 29%.

The source of this sequence is a man in his 70s with active or convalescent COVID-19. The chain carries TRBV7-9 and TRBJ2-7, with D tentatively TRBD2 (5 bases). Sequencing used peripheral blood. This CDR3 is CASSLGRGPSYEQYF. In nucleotides, the CDR3 is TGTGCCAGCAGCCTAGGTAGAGGGCCGTCCTACGAGCAGTACTTC. The complete variable domain, with remaining parts taken from reference TRBV7-9 and TRBJ2-7, reads DTGVSQNPRHKITKRGQNVTFRCDPISEHNRLYWYRQTLGQGPEFLTYFQNEAQLEKSRLLSDRFSAERPKGSFSTLEIQRTEQGDSAMYLCASSLGRGPSYEQYFGPGTRLTVT.